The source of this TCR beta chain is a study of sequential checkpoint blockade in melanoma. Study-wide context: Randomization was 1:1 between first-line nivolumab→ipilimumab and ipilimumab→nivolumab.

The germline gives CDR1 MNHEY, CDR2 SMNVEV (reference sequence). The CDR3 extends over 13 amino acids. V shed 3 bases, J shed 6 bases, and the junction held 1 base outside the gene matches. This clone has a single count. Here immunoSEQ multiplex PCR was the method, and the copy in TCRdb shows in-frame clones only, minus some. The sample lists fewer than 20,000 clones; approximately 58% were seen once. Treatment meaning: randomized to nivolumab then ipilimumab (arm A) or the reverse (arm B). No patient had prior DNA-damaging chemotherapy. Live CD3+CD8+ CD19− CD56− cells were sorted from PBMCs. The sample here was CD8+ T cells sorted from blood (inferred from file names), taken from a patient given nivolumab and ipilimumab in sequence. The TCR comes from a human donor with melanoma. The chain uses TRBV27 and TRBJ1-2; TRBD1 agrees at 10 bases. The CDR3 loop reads CASSFGTGDGYTF. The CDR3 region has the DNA TGTGCCAGCAGTTTTGGGACAGGGGATGGCTACACCTTC.